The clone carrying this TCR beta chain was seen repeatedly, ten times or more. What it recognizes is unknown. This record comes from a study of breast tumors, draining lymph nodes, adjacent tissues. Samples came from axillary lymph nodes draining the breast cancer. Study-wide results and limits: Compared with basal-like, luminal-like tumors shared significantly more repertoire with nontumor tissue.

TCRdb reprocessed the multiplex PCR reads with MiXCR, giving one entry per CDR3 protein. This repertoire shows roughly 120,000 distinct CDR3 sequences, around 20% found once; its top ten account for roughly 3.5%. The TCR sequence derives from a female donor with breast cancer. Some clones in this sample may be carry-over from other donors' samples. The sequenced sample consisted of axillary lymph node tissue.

In DNA form, the CDR3 reads TGCAGTGCTAGACCCTTTTTTGGACAGACGAACACCGGGGAGCTGTTTTTT. Protein product: CSARPFFGQTNTGELFF. This chain links TRBV20-1 with TRBJ2-2; possibly TRBD1 for D (6 bases). Germline V gene lookup returns CDR1 DFQATT and CDR2 SNEGSKA (reference sequence). Deletions cut 2 bases from V and 0 bases from J, with 16 bases between. The CDR3 spans 17 residues.